This T cell receptor beta chain is from a study of blood T cell repertoires in COVID-19. Whole-study context: The study drew acute and convalescent COVID-19 samples from the United States, Italy and Spain. Sample material is recorded as cDNA or gDNA derived from T cells, B-cell-depleted T cells, or PBMCs.

The CDR3 totals 17 residues. V was clipped by 4 bases and J by 3 bases; unmatched bases: 9. CDR1 is KGHSH, CDR2 LQKENI, per germline. The table lists this clone with a few counts. Original processing methods: Amplification from reference gene primers served as the basis for estimated nucleated cell counts. Method: immunoSEQ multiplex PCR; TCRdb's copy keeps in-frame clones and lacks some. That table gives V, J and clone size, and the DNA gave D and trimming. The sample records about 180,000 clones, roughly four fifths being singletons. What was sequenced was peripheral blood. V is TRBV18 and J is TRBJ2-7, with 13 bases lining up with TRBD2. This sequence originates from a human donor in a cohort sampled during active COVID-19. The CDR3 nucleotides are TGTGCCAGCTCACGAGTTGGGACTAGCGGGGCGAACTACGAGCAGTACTTC. The encoded protein is CASSRVGTSGANYEQYF.